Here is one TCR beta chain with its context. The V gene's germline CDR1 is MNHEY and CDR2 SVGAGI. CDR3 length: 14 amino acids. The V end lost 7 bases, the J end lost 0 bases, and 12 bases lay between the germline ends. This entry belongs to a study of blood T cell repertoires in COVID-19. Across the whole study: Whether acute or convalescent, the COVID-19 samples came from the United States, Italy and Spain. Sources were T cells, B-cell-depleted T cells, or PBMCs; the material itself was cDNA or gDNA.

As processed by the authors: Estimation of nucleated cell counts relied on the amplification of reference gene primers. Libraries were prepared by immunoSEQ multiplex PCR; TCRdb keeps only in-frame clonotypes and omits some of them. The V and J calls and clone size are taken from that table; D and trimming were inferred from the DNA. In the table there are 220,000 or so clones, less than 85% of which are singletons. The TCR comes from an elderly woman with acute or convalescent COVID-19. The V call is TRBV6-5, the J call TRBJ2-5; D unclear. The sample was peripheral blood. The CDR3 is CASNLEVDQETQYF. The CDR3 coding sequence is TGTGCCAGCAACCTAGAGGTGGACCAAGAGACCCAGTACTTC.